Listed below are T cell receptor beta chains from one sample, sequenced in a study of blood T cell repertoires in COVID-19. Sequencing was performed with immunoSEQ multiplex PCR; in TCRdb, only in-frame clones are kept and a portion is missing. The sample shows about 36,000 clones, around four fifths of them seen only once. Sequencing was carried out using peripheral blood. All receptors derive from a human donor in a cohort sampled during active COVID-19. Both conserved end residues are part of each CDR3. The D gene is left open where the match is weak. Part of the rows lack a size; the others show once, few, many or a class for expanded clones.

cdr3_nt: TGTGCCAGCAGCCGGGCCACGAACTATGGCTACACCTTC; cdr3_aa: CASSRATNYGYTF; v_call: TRBV7-8; j_call: TRBJ1-2; clone_size: .; d_call: .
cdr3_nt: TGTGCCAGCAGCTTAGTCAACCTCGGGAATTCACCCCTCCACTTT; cdr3_aa: CASSLVNLGNSPLHF; v_call: TRBV11-3; j_call: TRBJ1-6; clone_size: .; d_call: .
cdr3_nt: TGTGCCAGCAGCTGGTCAGGGGCAACTAATGAAAAACTGTTTTTT; cdr3_aa: CASSWSGATNEKLFF; v_call: TRBV3-1/TRBV3-2; j_call: TRBJ1-4; clone_size: few; d_call: .
cdr3_nt: TGTGCCAGCTCACTTTCACAAGAGTTAGCCTCTGAAGCTTTCTTT; cdr3_aa: CASSLSQELASEAFF; v_call: TRBV18; j_call: TRBJ1-1; clone_size: .; d_call: .
cdr3_nt: TGTGCCAGCAGCCATCTAGCAGATACGCAGTATTTT; cdr3_aa: CASSHLADTQYF; v_call: TRBV3-1/TRBV3-2; j_call: TRBJ2-3; clone_size: .; d_call: .
cdr3_nt: TGTGCCAGCAGCTTGGGGGACAGGGGATATGGCTACACCTTC; cdr3_aa: CASSLGDRGYGYTF; v_call: TRBV5-6; j_call: TRBJ1-2; clone_size: .; d_call: TRBD1
cdr3_nt: TGTGCCAGCAGTTTCGTTACAGGGGGCCCCTACGAGCAGTACTTC; cdr3_aa: CASSFVTGGPYEQYF; v_call: TRBV27; j_call: TRBJ2-7; clone_size: .; d_call: TRBD1
cdr3_nt: TGTGCCAGCAGTGTCTACTTCACCGGGGAGCTGTTTTTT; cdr3_aa: CASSVYFTGELFF; v_call: TRBV2; j_call: TRBJ2-2; clone_size: few; d_call: .
cdr3_nt: TGCGCCAGCAGTGGAGGGGACAGTAGACAGTATGGCTACACCTTC; cdr3_aa: CASSGGDSRQYGYTF; v_call: TRBV10-2; j_call: TRBJ1-2; clone_size: .; d_call: TRBD1
cdr3_nt: TGTGCCAGCAGCTTACCGACAGGGGTAAACGAGCAGTACTTC; cdr3_aa: CASSLPTGVNEQYF; v_call: TRBV5-4; j_call: TRBJ2-7; clone_size: .; d_call: TRBD1
cdr3_nt: TGTGCCAGCAGTGGAAGGACTAGCGGGGGGGTCGCCCCGGATACGCAGTATTTT; cdr3_aa: CASSGRTSGGVAPDTQYF; v_call: TRBV25-1; j_call: TRBJ2-3; clone_size: .; d_call: TRBD2
cdr3_nt: TGTGCCAGCTCCCTTCAGGGTAACTACGAGCAGTACTTC; cdr3_aa: CASSLQGNYEQYF; v_call: TRBV11-3; j_call: TRBJ2-7; clone_size: few; d_call: .
cdr3_nt: TGTGCCAGCAGCCCGACTAGCGGGGGGAACACCGGGGAGCTGTTTTTT; cdr3_aa: CASSPTSGGNTGELFF; v_call: TRBV5-4; j_call: TRBJ2-2; clone_size: .; d_call: TRBD2
cdr3_nt: TGTGCCAGCAGTTTAGGAGGGGGCTTATACGAGCAGTACTTC; cdr3_aa: CASSLGGGLYEQYF; v_call: TRBV28; j_call: TRBJ2-7; clone_size: .; d_call: .
cdr3_nt: TGTGCCAGCAGGCGGCAGGGGGCTGGTTCACCCCTCCACTTT; cdr3_aa: CASRRQGAGSPLHF; v_call: TRBV28; j_call: TRBJ1-6; clone_size: few; d_call: TRBD1
cdr3_nt: TGTGCCAGCAGCACAATACTAGCGGGGGGGCAAGAGACCCAGTACTTC; cdr3_aa: CASSTILAGGQETQYF; v_call: TRBV7-2; j_call: TRBJ2-5; clone_size: once; d_call: TRBD2
cdr3_nt: TGTGCCAGCAGTTACTCGAGAGGGGGGGGTGAAAAACTGTTTTTT; cdr3_aa: CASSYSRGGGEKLFF; v_call: TRBV6-2/TRBV6-3; j_call: TRBJ1-4; clone_size: .; d_call: .
cdr3_nt: TGCGCCAGCAGCCAAGGGCAGGGCTGGGGCACCGGGGAGCTGTTTTTT; cdr3_aa: CASSQGQGWGTGELFF; v_call: TRBV4-3; j_call: TRBJ2-2; clone_size: .; d_call: .
cdr3_nt: TGTGCCAGCAGTTTATGGGGTGGTAGCCATTCTTCCTCCTACGAGCAGTACTTC; cdr3_aa: CASSLWGGSHSSSYEQYF; v_call: TRBV28; j_call: TRBJ2-7; clone_size: .; d_call: .
cdr3_nt: TGTGCCAGCAGCGTCCTGGGAACAGGGCGCACCTACGAGCAGTACTTC; cdr3_aa: CASSVLGTGRTYEQYF; v_call: TRBV11-1; j_call: TRBJ2-7; clone_size: .; d_call: .
cdr3_nt: TGTGCCAGCAGCTTGGGGGCATCCACTGAAGCTTTCTTT; cdr3_aa: CASSLGASTEAFF; v_call: TRBV5-5; j_call: TRBJ1-1; clone_size: .; d_call: .
cdr3_nt: TGTGCCAGCAGCCAAGACTCCAGTCACACTGAAGCTTTCTTT; cdr3_aa: CASSQDSSHTEAFF; v_call: TRBV7-2; j_call: TRBJ1-1; clone_size: .; d_call: .
cdr3_nt: TGTGCCAGCAGGGAGGGGACTAGCGAAGAGACCCAGTACTTC; cdr3_aa: CASREGTSEETQYF; v_call: TRBV7-9; j_call: TRBJ2-5; clone_size: .; d_call: TRBD2
cdr3_nt: TGTGCCAGCAGCGTAGCGGGCGGGGCGGGGGGCGAGCAGTACTTC; cdr3_aa: CASSVAGGAGGEQYF; v_call: TRBV9; j_call: TRBJ2-7; clone_size: .; d_call: TRBD2
cdr3_nt: TGTGCCTGGACCCCCCGGGACAGGGCAAACAGGCATGAAAAACTGTTTTTT; cdr3_aa: CAWTPRDRANRHEKLFF; v_call: TRBV30; j_call: TRBJ1-4; clone_size: .; d_call: TRBD1
cdr3_nt: TGTGCCATCAGTGAGGTACAGGGGGCGATCGGGGAGCTGTTTTTT; cdr3_aa: CAISEVQGAIGELFF; v_call: TRBV10-3; j_call: TRBJ2-2; clone_size: .; d_call: TRBD1
cdr3_nt: TGTGCCAGCAGCGAAAGCGGGGGCCACCAAGAGACCCAGTACTTC; cdr3_aa: CASSESGGHQETQYF; v_call: TRBV11-3; j_call: TRBJ2-5; clone_size: .; d_call: TRBD2
cdr3_nt: TGTGCTAGTGGTTTGGTTCGGGACAGGGAGAGGGTGACTGGAAACACCATATATTTT; cdr3_aa: CASGLVRDRERVTGNTIYF; v_call: TRBV12-5; j_call: TRBJ1-3; clone_size: .; d_call: TRBD1
cdr3_nt: TGTGCCAGCAGTGCAATAGCGGGGAGTTTAGAGACCCAGTACTTC; cdr3_aa: CASSAIAGSLETQYF; v_call: TRBV2; j_call: TRBJ2-5; clone_size: .; d_call: TRBD2
cdr3_nt: TGTGCCAGCAGCTTAAGGCCGGGACAGGGGGATTACACTGAAGCTTTCTTT; cdr3_aa: CASSLRPGQGDYTEAFF; v_call: TRBV7-2; j_call: TRBJ1-1; clone_size: .; d_call: TRBD1
cdr3_nt: TGCGCCAGCAGCCAAGATTTCGTTCTTGGGGAGCTGTTTTTT; cdr3_aa: CASSQDFVLGELFF; v_call: TRBV4-3; j_call: TRBJ2-2; clone_size: few; d_call: .
cdr3_nt: TGTGCCAGCAGCTTAGGAGCCGTGACTGAAGCTTTCTTT; cdr3_aa: CASSLGAVTEAFF; v_call: TRBV7-9; j_call: TRBJ1-1; clone_size: few; d_call: .
cdr3_nt: TGTGCCAGCTCCCTGGGGAGGCAAAAGACCGGGGAGCTGTTTTTT; cdr3_aa: CASSLGRQKTGELFF; v_call: TRBV6-8; j_call: TRBJ2-2; clone_size: .; d_call: .
cdr3_nt: TGTGCCAGCAGTTACGGCCGCCAGGGTCCCTACGAGCAGTACTTC; cdr3_aa: CASSYGRQGPYEQYF; v_call: TRBV6-5; j_call: TRBJ2-7; clone_size: few; d_call: .
cdr3_nt: TGTGCCAGCAGTAAAGCTTACCAAGAGACCCAGTACTTC; cdr3_aa: CASSKAYQETQYF; v_call: TRBV25-1; j_call: TRBJ2-5; clone_size: .; d_call: .
cdr3_nt: TGTGCCTGGAGATGGGGGCTCCAAGAGACCCAGTACTTC; cdr3_aa: CAWRWGLQETQYF; v_call: TRBV30; j_call: TRBJ2-5; clone_size: .; d_call: .
cdr3_nt: TGTGCCAGCAGCTCCACTAGCGGGGGCCTCTACGAGCAGTACTTC; cdr3_aa: CASSSTSGGLYEQYF; v_call: TRBV7-2; j_call: TRBJ2-7; clone_size: .; d_call: TRBD2
cdr3_nt: TGTGCCAGTAGGAGGGCTCCCCAGCCCCAGCATTTT; cdr3_aa: CASRRAPQPQHF; v_call: TRBV19; j_call: TRBJ1-5; clone_size: .; d_call: .
cdr3_nt: TGTGCCAGCAGCTTTCTAGCGGGGGGGCGGAATGAGCAGTTCTTC; cdr3_aa: CASSFLAGGRNEQFF; v_call: TRBV7-2; j_call: TRBJ2-1; clone_size: .; d_call: TRBD2
cdr3_nt: TGTGCCACCGGCGGGGTATCAACAGATACGCAGTATTTT; cdr3_aa: CATGGVSTDTQYF; v_call: TRBV10-3; j_call: TRBJ2-3; clone_size: .; d_call: .
cdr3_nt: TGTGCCAGCAGCACGGGACAGCTACGTTACGAGCAGTACTTC; cdr3_aa: CASSTGQLRYEQYF; v_call: TRBV11-3; j_call: TRBJ2-7; clone_size: .; d_call: TRBD1
cdr3_nt: TGTGCCAGCAGTCCCGGGACAGGGGTGGAAAAACTGTTTTTT; cdr3_aa: CASSPGTGVEKLFF; v_call: TRBV2; j_call: TRBJ1-4; clone_size: .; d_call: TRBD1
cdr3_nt: TGTGCCAGCAGCTCAGTTCGACAGGGAGAAGCTTTCTTT; cdr3_aa: CASSSVRQGEAFF; v_call: TRBV9; j_call: TRBJ1-1; clone_size: .; d_call: TRBD1
cdr3_nt: TGTGCCAGCAGTACAAGGACAGGGAACTATGGCTACACCTTC; cdr3_aa: CASSTRTGNYGYTF; v_call: TRBV6-2/TRBV6-3; j_call: TRBJ1-2; clone_size: .; d_call: TRBD1
cdr3_nt: TGTGCCAGCAGCTCGGACAGAAACTCTGGAAACACCATATATTTT; cdr3_aa: CASSSDRNSGNTIYF; v_call: TRBV7-6; j_call: TRBJ1-3; clone_size: .; d_call: .